A selection of T cell receptor beta chains follows, all from one sample in a study of monozygotic twins with inflammatory bowel disease. TCRdb re-called the 5' RACE reads; one entry per CDR3 protein, DNA not given. This sample's table has under 200,000 distinct CDR3 sequences. The sequenced material came from blood. Receptor source: a human donor with ulcerative colitis or Crohn's disease, or a healthy co-twin of an affected twin (not recorded which). Both conserved end residues are part of each CDR3. Fields, in order: CDR3 length, V gene, J gene, CDR3 protein.

14	TRBV5-5	TRBJ2-7	CASSQTSASYEQYF
13	TRBV5-1	TRBJ2-7	CASSLEGSYEQYF
13	TRBV2	TRBJ1-2	CASSEARDYGYTF
14	TRBV11-2	TRBJ2-3	CASSFKGGTDTQYF
13	TRBV27	TRBJ1-5	CASSFGVDQPQHF
13	TRBV18	TRBJ2-7	CASSPPGRSEQYF
14	TRBV6-5	TRBJ1-4	CASSYKGGGEKLFF
16	TRBV6-1	TRBJ2-4	CASSAGPTLAKNIQYF
17	TRBV5-1	TRBJ2-3	CASSLAEAGSSTDTQYF
15	TRBV28	TRBJ2-7	CASSLIQGGRYEQYF
17	TRBV23-1	TRBJ2-7	CASSQLNPGVSPYEQYF
18	TRBV11-2	TRBJ2-3	CASSTTGDSHGTTDTQYF
13	TRBV18	TRBJ1-2	CASSPDLKAGYTF
13	TRBV15	TRBJ2-7	CATSRDFTYEQYF
13	TRBV11-1	TRBJ2-5	CASIGLAEETQYF
13	TRBV20-1	TRBJ2-5	CSARRDSQETQYF
13	TRBV20-1	TRBJ2-1	CSARDREAGEQFF
13	TRBV20-1	TRBJ2-7	CSASGGLDYEQYF
13	TRBV28	TRBJ2-5	CASRGEGKETQYF
14	TRBV5-6	TRBJ1-1	CASSSTRTGRRAFF
16	TRBV15	TRBJ2-1	CATSRDRGQGQGEQFF
14	TRBV7-2	TRBJ2-2	CASSTSGWTGELFF
13	TRBV6-4	TRBJ2-3	CASSDGVADTQYF
14	TRBV9	TRBJ2-3	CASSQGRVPDTQYF
15	TRBV20-1	TRBJ2-1	CSAQTAGADYNEQFF
15	TRBV20-1	TRBJ2-1	CSARDGSRVTGDQFF
12	TRBV10-3	TRBJ2-1	CAIASLYNEQFF
14	TRBV5-1	TRBJ2-2	CASSLGLVDRELFF
12	TRBV6-1	TRBJ1-6	CASTVGNSPLHF
15	TRBV7-2	TRBJ1-3	CASSPMELSGNTIYF
15	TRBV29-1	TRBJ2-1	CSGLLAGGPLNEQFF
16	TRBV15	TRBJ2-4	CATSRGAGEVKNIQYF
16	TRBV6-2/TRBV6-3	TRBJ2-5	CASSTRTGTDQETQYF
14	TRBV20-1	TRBJ2-1	CSARDGYLHNEQFF
13	TRBV27	TRBJ2-5	CASGPGTQETQYF
16	TRBV11-3	TRBJ2-7	CASSLTGTGYSYEQYF
15	TRBV20-1	TRBJ2-3	CSARSRGGRTDTQYF
13	TRBV7-3	TRBJ1-1	CASSRDTNTEAFF
14	TRBV6-6	TRBJ2-7	CASSYSIGFGEQYF
13	TRBV6-5	TRBJ1-1	CASSSHGGAEAFF
15	TRBV6-4	TRBJ2-1	CASSDGGEPYNEQFF
16	TRBV7-2	TRBJ2-1	CASSLGAVSSYNEQFF
13	TRBV20-1	TRBJ1-5	CSALPIRNQPQHF
18	TRBV27	TRBJ2-7	CASSPRLGDGKYSYEQYF
11	TRBV12-3/TRBV12-4	TRBJ2-3	CASKSGDTQYF
13	TRBV20-1	TRBJ2-3	CSASQGGTDTQYF
17	TRBV12-3/TRBV12-4	TRBJ2-2	CASNLKRASGLTGELFF
13	TRBV7-3	TRBJ1-1	CASSFDSRTEAFF
19	TRBV7-6	TRBJ2-2	CASSLWELGLAGGTGELFF
16	TRBV6-2/TRBV6-3	TRBJ1-1	CASSLRPPGWSTEAFF
15	TRBV9	TRBJ1-5	CASSFTDREAQPQHF